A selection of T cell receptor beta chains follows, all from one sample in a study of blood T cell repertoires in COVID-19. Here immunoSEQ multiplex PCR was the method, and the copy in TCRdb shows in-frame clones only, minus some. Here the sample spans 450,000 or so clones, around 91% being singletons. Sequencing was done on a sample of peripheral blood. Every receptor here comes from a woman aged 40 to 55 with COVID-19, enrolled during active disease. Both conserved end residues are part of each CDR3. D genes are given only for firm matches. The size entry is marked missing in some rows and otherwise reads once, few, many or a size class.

DNA: TGTGCCAGCAGCCCCACCGGCTACGAGCAGTACTTC
CDR3: CASSPTGYEQYF
D: NA
V: TRBV7-3
size: NA
J: TRBJ2-7

DNA: TGTGCCAGTAGTATAGATCTGGAGAGGATAGATCTTTATAGCAATCAGCCCCAGCATTTT
CDR3: CASSIDLERIDLYSNQPQHF
D: NA
V: TRBV19
size: NA
J: TRBJ1-5

DNA: TGTGCCAGCAGCGTTTTACGAGCGGGCACAGATACGCAGTATTTT
CDR3: CASSVLRAGTDTQYF
D: NA
V: TRBV9
size: NA
J: TRBJ2-3

DNA: TGTGCCAGTTTACGAAGGACAGGGGGGACAGATACGCAGTATTTT
CDR3: CASLRRTGGTDTQYF
D: TRBD1
V: TRBV3-1/TRBV3-2
size: NA
J: TRBJ2-3

DNA: TGTGCCATCAGCTACCCGGACAGGAGAGACAATGAGCAGTTCTTC
CDR3: CAISYPDRRDNEQFF
D: TRBD1
V: TRBV10-3
size: NA
J: TRBJ2-1

DNA: TGTGCCAGCAGCTTAGTGTCGGTGCCAGGGGGATATGGCTACACCTTC
CDR3: CASSLVSVPGGYGYTF
D: TRBD1
V: TRBV7-8
size: once
J: TRBJ1-2

DNA: TGTGCCAGCACCGCGGACAGGTGGAACACTGAAGCTTTCTTT
CDR3: CASTADRWNTEAFF
D: TRBD1
V: TRBV27
size: NA
J: TRBJ1-1

DNA: TGTGCCAGCTCACGGGACAGGGGGAAGGATGGCTACACCTTC
CDR3: CASSRDRGKDGYTF
D: TRBD1
V: TRBV18
size: NA
J: TRBJ1-2

DNA: TGTGCCAGTAGTATAACCCCCCGGGGCTCCTACGAGCAGTACTTC
CDR3: CASSITPRGSYEQYF
D: NA
V: TRBV19
size: once
J: TRBJ2-7

DNA: TGTGCCAGCCGAGATGTTGGACTTCCCAATGAAAAACTGTTTTTT
CDR3: CASRDVGLPNEKLFF
D: NA
V: TRBV28
size: NA
J: TRBJ1-4

DNA: TGTGCCAGCAGTGCCCTGGGCCAACCAGGGCTCTACGAGCAGTACTTC
CDR3: CASSALGQPGLYEQYF
D: NA
V: TRBV25-1
size: NA
J: TRBJ2-7

DNA: TGTGCCAGCAGCCGAGCACACAGTACCTCTGGAAACACCATATATTTT
CDR3: CASSRAHSTSGNTIYF
D: NA
V: TRBV3-1/TRBV3-2
size: NA
J: TRBJ1-3

DNA: TGCAGCGCCCTAAAAGGACAGTTTAATGAAAAACTGTTTTTT
CDR3: CSALKGQFNEKLFF
D: NA
V: TRBV29-1
size: NA
J: TRBJ1-4

DNA: TGTGCCAGTAGTATAGATCCACAGCCTCACACTGAAGCTTTCTTT
CDR3: CASSIDPQPHTEAFF
D: NA
V: TRBV19
size: once
J: TRBJ1-1

DNA: TGCGCCAGCAGCCAAGGACCAGCGGGGCACCAAGAGACCCAGTACTTC
CDR3: CASSQGPAGHQETQYF
D: TRBD2
V: TRBV4-3
size: NA
J: TRBJ2-5

DNA: TGTGCCAGCTCCCCTCCCCCGGGACTAGCGGACTCCTACAATGAGCAGTTCTTC
CDR3: CASSPPPGLADSYNEQFF
D: TRBD2
V: TRBV18
size: NA
J: TRBJ2-1

DNA: TGTGCCAGCATCCACACAGGGGCCCTCTCCTACGAGCAGTACTTC
CDR3: CASIHTGALSYEQYF
D: TRBD1
V: TRBV7-9
size: NA
J: TRBJ2-7

DNA: TGTGCCAGTAGCTCCTTCAGCGCGCAGCCCCAGCATTTT
CDR3: CASSSFSAQPQHF
D: NA
V: TRBV19
size: NA
J: TRBJ1-5

DNA: TGTGCCAGCAGTTTAAGGCCGGGTGGAGACTACGAGCAGTACTTC
CDR3: CASSLRPGGDYEQYF
D: NA
V: TRBV28
size: NA
J: TRBJ2-7

DNA: TGTGCCAGCAGTGACAGCGATAGCAATCAGCCCCAGCATTTT
CDR3: CASSDSDSNQPQHF
D: NA
V: TRBV27
size: NA
J: TRBJ1-5

DNA: TGTGCCAGCAGTTCTAGCGGGAGGGCCGTCTCAATGAATGAGCAGTTCTTC
CDR3: CASSSSGRAVSMNEQFF
D: TRBD2
V: TRBV6-2/TRBV6-3
size: NA
J: TRBJ2-1

DNA: TGTGCCAGCACCTCATTCCCGGGAGATTATGAAAAACTGTTTTTT
CDR3: CASTSFPGDYEKLFF
D: NA
V: TRBV5-4
size: NA
J: TRBJ1-4

DNA: TGCGCCAGCAGCCTCGTTACTCTATCCCAGTACTTC
CDR3: CASSLVTLSQYF
D: NA
V: TRBV5-1
size: NA
J: TRBJ2-5

DNA: TGTGCCAGCAGCCCCGCGACAGGCCCCAATTCACCCCTCCACTTT
CDR3: CASSPATGPNSPLHF
D: NA
V: TRBV3-1/TRBV3-2
size: NA
J: TRBJ1-6

DNA: TGTGCCAGCAGTTTTGCTCACTCCCTCGAGGAGCAGTACTTC
CDR3: CASSFAHSLEEQYF
D: NA
V: TRBV27
size: NA
J: TRBJ2-7

DNA: TGTGCCAGTAGTATACGACAGGGGGTTGTCACTGAAGCTTTCTTT
CDR3: CASSIRQGVVTEAFF
D: TRBD1
V: TRBV19
size: NA
J: TRBJ1-1